The rows below give T cell receptor beta chains drawn from one sample of a study of blood T cell repertoires in COVID-19. Here immunoSEQ multiplex PCR was the method, and the copy in TCRdb shows in-frame clones only, minus some. Among roughly 83,000 clones listed, about 83% were seen once. Sequencing was performed on peripheral blood. All receptors come from a man between 45 and 60 years old with active COVID-19. The CDR3 runs from the conserved cysteine through the conserved F or W. D genes are given only for firm matches. Clone size is given for some rows only: seen once, a few or many times, or a class if the clone is expanded.

clone size	V gene	J gene	D gene	CDR3 DNA	CDR3 protein
once	TRBV28	TRBJ1-4	TRBD1	TGTGCCAGCAGTTTAGGTTCCGCAGGGGGCGTTGAAAAACTGTTTTTT	CASSLGSAGGVEKLFF
.	TRBV2	TRBJ1-2	.	TGTGCCAGCAGTGTGGGCAGGGGAGACGGCTACACCTTC	CASSVGRGDGYTF
.	TRBV24-1	TRBJ2-7	.	TGTGCCACCAGTGATGCCGGGTCAAGCTCCTACGAGCAGTACTTC	CATSDAGSSSYEQYF
.	TRBV28	TRBJ2-1	.	TGTGCCAGCAGTTTAGGGCGGGGCGGCGATGAGCAGTTCTTC	CASSLGRGGDEQFF
.	TRBV19	TRBJ2-3	TRBD2	TGTGCCAGTAGTATACTGGACAGGGCACTTTTGCTAGCGGGAGGGTCGGATACGCAGTATTTT	CASSILDRALLLAGGSDTQYF
.	TRBV5-8	TRBJ1-5	.	TGTGCCAGCAGCACCGGTAGGGGCCCCCAGCCCCAGCATTTT	CASSTGRGPQPQHF
.	TRBV6-1	TRBJ1-5	TRBD1	TGTGCCAGCAGTGAAGCGTGGACAGGGGTTCAGCCCCAGCATTTT	CASSEAWTGVQPQHF
.	TRBV6-6	TRBJ1-5	TRBD1	TGTGCCAGCAGTACTGGACAGGGGATGCCCCAGCATTTT	CASSTGQGMPQHF
.	TRBV11-1	TRBJ2-5	.	TGTGCCAGCAGCTTCCAGGAGACCCAGTACTTC	CASSFQETQYF
.	TRBV7-9	TRBJ1-5	TRBD1	TGTGCCAGCAGCTCGGACAGGGGCTTTTATAGCAATCAGCCCCAGCATTTT	CASSSDRGFYSNQPQHF
.	TRBV11-2	TRBJ2-7	.	TGTGCCAGCAGCTTAGAGGCCTCCTTGGGGGGAGAGGCATACGAGCAGTACTTC	CASSLEASLGGEAYEQYF
once	TRBV10-3	TRBJ2-6	TRBD2	TGTGCCATCAGTGGGGGGGGGACCTCTGGGGCCAACGTCCTGACTTTC	CAISGGGTSGANVLTF
.	TRBV5-6	TRBJ2-2	TRBD1	TGTGCCAGCAGCTTGGCGGGACAGGACCTTCCCGGGGAGCTGTTTTTT	CASSLAGQDLPGELFF
.	TRBV5-6	TRBJ1-1	.	TGTGCCAGCAGCCCGTCGCGGACTTATGGTACTGAAGCTTTCTTT	CASSPSRTYGTEAFF
.	TRBV9	TRBJ2-2	TRBD2	TGTGCCAGCAGCAACAGCCCCGCGGGGGGGGCCGGGGAGCTGTTTTTT	CASSNSPAGGAGELFF
.	TRBV6-5	TRBJ1-4	TRBD1	TGTGCCACCTCTCCTCAGGGGGCGCAAAATGAAAAACTGTTTTTT	CATSPQGAQNEKLFF
.	TRBV11-3	TRBJ2-6	.	TGTGCCAGCAGCTTAGGGCCAGGGCCTGGGGCCAACGTCCTGACTTTC	CASSLGPGPGANVLTF
.	TRBV27	TRBJ2-4	.	TGTGCCAGCAGTTTTTCGAGCGGGTCAGACATTCAGTACTTC	CASSFSSGSDIQYF
.	TRBV27	TRBJ2-7	.	TGTGCCAGCAGTTTGGACGGGACCTACGAGCAGTACTTC	CASSLDGTYEQYF
.	TRBV5-1	TRBJ2-1	TRBD2	TGCGCCAGCAGTAGAACTAGCGGGGGGCGCTCCTACAATGAGCAGTTCTTC	CASSRTSGGRSYNEQFF
once	TRBV5-4	TRBJ2-7	TRBD1	TGTGCCAGCAGCGCTAGACAGGGGAGTGTCTACGAGCAGTACTTC	CASSARQGSVYEQYF
.	TRBV25-1	TRBJ2-3	TRBD1	TGTGCCAGCAGTGGGACAGGGGGCCTAAACACAGATACGCAGTATTTT	CASSGTGGLNTDTQYF
once	TRBV27	TRBJ1-2	.	TGTGCCAGCAGTTTGGCGGGGTCTTACTATGGCTACACCTTC	CASSLAGSYYGYTF
.	TRBV10-3	TRBJ2-7	.	TGTGCCATTGGACTAAGCGGTACCTACGAGCAGTACTTC	CAIGLSGTYEQYF
.	TRBV5-1	TRBJ2-7	TRBD1	TGCGCCAGCAGCTTGGGACAGGGGTACTCCTACGAGCAGTACTTC	CASSLGQGYSYEQYF
.	TRBV7-2	TRBJ2-7	TRBD1	TGTGCCAGCAGCGCGACAGGGACCTACGAGCAGTACTTC	CASSATGTYEQYF
.	TRBV4-3	TRBJ2-3	TRBD2	TGCGCCAGCAGCCAACCCGGGACTAGCGGGAGCACAGATACGCAGTATTTT	CASSQPGTSGSTDTQYF
.	TRBV28	TRBJ1-5	TRBD1	TGTGCCAGCAGTTCGGGACAGGTCGACAATCAGCCCCAGCATTTT	CASSSGQVDNQPQHF
.	TRBV6-5	TRBJ1-2	.	TGTGCCAGCAGTTACGGGCCCCAGGCTAACTATGGCTACACCTTC	CASSYGPQANYGYTF
.	TRBV2	TRBJ2-7	.	TGTGCCAGCAGTGAAGGAGCGGGTTCCTACGAGCAGTACTTC	CASSEGAGSYEQYF
.	TRBV7-9	TRBJ2-1	TRBD1	TGTGCCAGCAGCCCGCCCGATTACAGGGGCTCCTACAATGAGCAGTTCTTC	CASSPPDYRGSYNEQFF
.	TRBV15	TRBJ2-2	.	TGTGCCACCCGGGGACTTTTTAACACCGGGGAGCTGTTTTTT	CATRGLFNTGELFF
.	TRBV18	TRBJ1-2	TRBD1	TGTGCCAGCTCCCCTGTACTCCCCTCAGGGGGCTTTGATGGCTACACCTTC	CASSPVLPSGGFDGYTF
once	TRBV27	TRBJ2-1	TRBD2	TGTGCCAGCAGTCCCCTCCGGGAGGTTTACAATGAGCAGTTCTTC	CASSPLREVYNEQFF
.	TRBV7-9	TRBJ2-5	.	TGTGCCAGCAGTCCAGACAGACAGATACAAGAGACCCAGTACTTC	CASSPDRQIQETQYF
.	TRBV3-1/TRBV3-2	TRBJ2-5	TRBD2	TGTGCCAGCACGGCGGGGGGGCCGGAGACCCAGTACTTC	CASTAGGPETQYF
.	TRBV7-9	TRBJ2-3	TRBD2	TGTGCCAGCAGTCTCAGACTAGCGGGGGGGACAGATACGCAGTATTTT	CASSLRLAGGTDTQYF
.	TRBV5-1	TRBJ2-7	.	TGCGCCAGCAGCCAGGGGACCGTGATCTCCTACGAGCAGTACTTC	CASSQGTVISYEQYF
.	TRBV5-1	TRBJ1-3	.	TGCGCCAGTCGGGACACGAGCTCTGGAAACACCATATATTTT	CASRDTSSGNTIYF
.	TRBV18	TRBJ2-7	TRBD1	TGTGCCAGCTCATTAGGACAGGACTCCTACGAGCAGTACTTC	CASSLGQDSYEQYF
.	TRBV2	TRBJ1-2	TRBD1	TGTGCCAGCAGTGTACAGGGGGCCGGTGGCTACACCTTC	CASSVQGAGGYTF
.	TRBV5-4	TRBJ1-5	.	TGTGCCAGCAGCTTGTACGGGTCCAATCAGCCCCAGCATTTT	CASSLYGSNQPQHF
.	TRBV4-2	TRBJ1-2	TRBD1	TGTGCCAGCAGCCAGGAGACAGGGTTTTATGGCTACACCTTC	CASSQETGFYGYTF
.	TRBV11-3	TRBJ2-1	.	TGTGCCAGCAGCTTACGTAGCGGGACAGACCCGGAGCAGTTCTTC	CASSLRSGTDPEQFF
.	TRBV5-1	TRBJ2-5	TRBD2	TGCGCCAGCAGCTTTAGCGGGAGGGCCGGAGGAGAGACCCAGTACTTC	CASSFSGRAGGETQYF
.	TRBV5-5	TRBJ2-7	.	TGTGCCAGCACCCAATACTCAATCCCTGACGAGCAGTACTTC	CASTQYSIPDEQYF
few	TRBV7-8	TRBJ2-7	TRBD2	TGTGCCAGCAGCCTCACTAGCGGGGTTAAGAGGGAGCAGTACTTC	CASSLTSGVKREQYF
.	TRBV7-9	TRBJ2-1	.	TGTGCCAGCAGCTTACCTCGTTCCCGGCAGTTCTTC	CASSLPRSRQFF
.	TRBV19	TRBJ1-6	.	TGTGCCAGTAGTACAAGAGGAGGCCTCGGGAATTCACCCCTCCACTTT	CASSTRGGLGNSPLHF
.	TRBV29-1	TRBJ2-5	TRBD2	TGCAGCGCACGGGGGGTCTGGGGCCAAGAGACCCAGTACTTC	CSARGVWGQETQYF
.	TRBV2	TRBJ2-3	TRBD1	TGTGCCAGCATACCAGACGGGACAGGGACCGCAGATACGCAGTATTTT	CASIPDGTGTADTQYF
.	TRBV7-6	TRBJ1-6	TRBD1	TGTGCCAGCAGCCGGACAGGGAGCTCCTATAATTCACCCCTCCACTTT	CASSRTGSSYNSPLHF
.	TRBV7-2	TRBJ2-3	TRBD2	TGTGCCAGCAGTAAACCAGCGGGACTGGGGAAAGATACGCAGTATTTT	CASSKPAGLGKDTQYF
.	TRBV28	TRBJ2-7	.	TGTGCCAGCAGGCCCGGGACTCGTACCTACGAGCAGTACTTC	CASRPGTRTYEQYF